This T cell receptor (beta chain) emerged from a study of T-cell reconstitution after alpha-beta-depleted transplantation in children. It was with unique molecular identifiers that the TCRbeta library was prepared. From the PCR reads, TCRdb called clonotypes with MiXCR, one entry per CDR3 protein. This sample has a few hundred thousand distinct CDR3 sequences; 25% to 30% occur once, and the top ten carry under 45%. The study, taken as a whole, reports: At the one-year point after transplant, T-cell counts and TCRbeta diversity were found to come mostly from T cells that had been newly produced. About two months after transplant, alpha-beta T cells reportedly came from several hundred expanded graft clones.

This clonotype has more than one count but fewer than ten. Its matching antigen is unknown. The CDR3 consists of 16 residues. Germline lookup yields CDR1 SGHRS and CDR2 YFSETQ. V was pared by 6 bases and J by 7 bases, with 8 bases of the junction left unmatched. Sequenced material: PBMCs, taken before TCRalphabeta/CD19-depleted stem cell transplant. This rearrangement joins TRBV5-1 to TRBJ2-1, with 15 bases lining up with TRBD2. The receptor comes from a boy younger than two with Wiskott-Aldrich syndrome, due to receive a stem cell transplant. The CDR3, as DNA: TGCGCCAGCACCCGGACTAGCGGGAGGGCCTTTAATGAGCAGTTCTTC. As protein: CASTRTSGRAFNEQFF.